This T cell receptor beta chain came from a study of CD8+ T cells in alopecia areata. Using CD4, CD8alpha, NKG2D, NKG2ACE and other markers, pooled cutaneous lymph node cells were sorted. For this clone: The genes and germline here are from mouse. The read is 4 residues too short to cover the CDR3 end, so that end is filled in from the germline J gene.

RNA extraction was followed by reverse transcription into cDNA, which acted as the sequencing template. TCRdb keeps only in-frame clones here, not all; method: immunoSEQ multiplex PCR. The profile covers 250,000 or so clones, none occurring a single time. V lost 5 bases to trimming and J lost 1 base; unmatched junction nucleotides: 2. Germline V lookup: CDR1 NNHDY, CDR2 SYVADS. The CDR3 has 14 residues. The sequenced sample was CD4+ T cells sorted from a lymph node. The source of this sequence is a C3H/HeJ mouse with alopecia areata. The MHC haplotype of the strain is H2-k. This chain uses TRBV13-3 with TRBJ2-4; 9 bases agree with TRBD1. CDR3 in amino acids: CASSRTGGQNTLYF. The sequenced part of the CDR3 DNA is TGTGCCAGCAGCAGGACAGGGGGTCAAAAC.